The TCR beta chain described here comes from a study of shared clonotypes between healthy human individuals. Trimming took 1 base from V and 6 from J; bases not matched to a gene: 8. The CDR3 has 15 amino acids. Germline V gene data show CDR1 as MGHRA and CDR2 as YSYEKL. Some clones are missing from TCRdb's copy, which holds only in-frame ones; the method was immunoSEQ multiplex PCR. Here the sample spans about 560,000 clones, around 81% being singletons. The rearrangement links TRBV4-1 to TRBJ2-7; TRBD2 agrees at 8 bases. Specimen: PBMCs. The receptor was derived from a woman in her thirties or forties in good health. Some clones in this sample may be carry-over from other donors' samples. The CDR3 DNA reads TGCGCCAGCAGCCAAGCTGGAGCGGGAGTCGGCGAGCAGTACTTC. It yields the protein CASSQAGAGVGEQYF.